This TCR beta chain is drawn from a study of T-cell memory formation after mild COVID-19. The study, taken as a whole, reports: Cross-reactive memory seemingly joined, as some responding clones were found in pre-infection memory.

TCRdb independently ran MiXCR on the 5' RACE reads; one entry per CDR3 protein. The sample records under 70,000 distinct CDR3 sequences, roughly 10% being singletons. CDR3 size: 16 residues. Trimming left V 0 bases short and J 8 bases short, with 22 bases between. Germline-derived CDR1 and CDR2 are DFQATT and SNEGSKA (reference sequence). Of note for this clonotype: Its target is not known.

This clonotype was sampled from a man aged 18 to 30 who had mild COVID-19 (a few samples of this study predate the infection). Cell type and time point are not known. V and J are TRBV20-1 and TRBJ1-2; maybe TRBD1 (6 bases). Specimen: PBMCs or a T cell subset sorted from them (not recorded which). In DNA, the CDR3 is TGCAGTGCTAGAGATCGGGAGAGAAGGGGGTTAGGAGGCTACACCTTC. Protein product: CSARDRERRGLGGYTF.